The 3 T cell receptor beta chains presented below share a single source sample, sequenced in a study of cytomegalovirus exposure and HLA in healthy donors (dated by TCRdb to between 2016 and 2019). To prepare the library, the immunoSEQ multiplex PCR assay was applied. The clones in this table, taken by TCRdb from immuneACCESS, are in-frame only. Not every clone is retained; where verified, under half of the shortfall comes from an unresolved V gene, and the cause of the rest is unknown. The sample profile shows approximately 220,000 clones; about 83% of them were found once. Approximately 2.5% of the sample rests with the top ten. Sequenced input: PBMCs. These receptor sequences come from a man younger than 30 in good health and CMV-seronegative.

This chain joins TRBV28 and TRBJ2-2, with TRBD1 matching over 8 bases. CDR1 and CDR2 (germline): MDHEN, SYDVKM. CDR3 size: 14 residues. The trim removed 5 bases at V and 2 bases at J, leaving 1 base unmatched. CDR3 protein: CASSGTGNTGELFF. As DNA, the CDR3 is TGTGCCAGCAGTGGGACAGGAAACACCGGGGAGCTGTTTTTT. Filled out from reference TRBV28 and TRBJ2-2, the complete variable domain reads DVKVTQSSRYLVKRTGEKVFLECVQDMDHENMFWYRQDPGLGLRLIYFSYDVKMKEKGDIPEGYSVSREKKERFSLILESASTNQTSMYLCASSGTGNTGELFFGEGSRLTVL.

This chain connects TRBV18 to TRBJ1-5; possible D gene TRBD1, 5 bases. The CDR3 runs 13 residues. Per the germline V gene, CDR1 is KGHSH and CDR2 is LQKENI. Trimming took off 5 bases at V and 4 bases at J, with 9 bases between the two ends. The CDR3 region is CASSTGGNQPQHF. CDR3 in DNA: TGTGCCAGCTCAACGGGGGGAAATCAGCCCCAGCATTTT.

This chain links TRBV25-1 with TRBJ1-2; D is undetermined. The V gene's germline CDR1 is MGHDK and CDR2 SYGVNS. V lost 10 bases and J lost 8, with 20 bases in between. The CDR3 has 13 residues. CDR3 loop: CATARHGYWGYTF. In DNA, the CDR3 is TGTGCCACCGCCCGACACGGATATTGGGGCTACACCTTC.